Listed below are T cell receptor beta chains from one sample, sequenced in a study of blood T cell repertoires in COVID-19. Profiling relied on immunoSEQ multiplex PCR, and the TCRdb table lists in-frame clones only, not all of them. The sample consists of approximately 56,000 clones, roughly 89% of them appearing once. Sequencing was done on a sample of peripheral blood. These receptors all stem from a woman aged 55 to 70 with COVID-19, enrolled during active disease. CDR3s leave out the opening cysteine and the closing phenylalanine or tryptophan.

J gene | V gene | CDR3 protein
TRBJ1-1 | TRBV6-1 | ASSEDGRVTEAF
TRBJ2-5 | TRBV7-2 | ASSSPILTGAQETQY
TRBJ2-5 | TRBV19 | ASSIRTSGLGETQY
TRBJ2-7 | TRBV7-2 | ASSLSQGKIYEQY
TRBJ2-3 | TRBV11-2 | ASSLDPADTQY
TRBJ1-5 | TRBV3-1/TRBV3-2 | ASSPLAGADQPQH
TRBJ2-7 | TRBV4-1 | ASSHPGQGRDEQY
TRBJ1-4 | TRBV2 | ASSPLREGYFEKLF
TRBJ1-5 | TRBV7-2 | ASSLQDRSNQPQH
TRBJ2-3 | TRBV11-3 | ASSLFRSTDTQY
TRBJ2-7 | TRBV5-1 | ASSLVRLAGEQY